This T cell receptor (beta chain) was profiled in a study of CD8+ T cells in alopecia areata. RNA extraction was followed by reverse transcription into cDNA, which acted as the sequencing template. Clones were read by immunoSEQ multiplex PCR, and TCRdb kept only the in-frame ones, dropping some. Of 140,000 to 150,000 clones in the sample, 58% were seen once. The source was CD4+ T cells sorted from blood, collected at week 0. The clonotype comes from a human donor with alopecia areata.

CDR3 protein: CASSQAGSKYGYTF. The CDR3 coding sequence is TGCGCCAGCAGCCAAGCCGGGTCGAAATATGGCTACACCTTC. The genes are TRBV4-3 and TRBJ1-2; D not resolved. This CDR3 contains 14 residues. Per the germline V gene, CDR1 is LGHNA and CDR2 is YSLEER. The V and J ends lost 1 base and 5 bases respectively, with 11 bases between them.